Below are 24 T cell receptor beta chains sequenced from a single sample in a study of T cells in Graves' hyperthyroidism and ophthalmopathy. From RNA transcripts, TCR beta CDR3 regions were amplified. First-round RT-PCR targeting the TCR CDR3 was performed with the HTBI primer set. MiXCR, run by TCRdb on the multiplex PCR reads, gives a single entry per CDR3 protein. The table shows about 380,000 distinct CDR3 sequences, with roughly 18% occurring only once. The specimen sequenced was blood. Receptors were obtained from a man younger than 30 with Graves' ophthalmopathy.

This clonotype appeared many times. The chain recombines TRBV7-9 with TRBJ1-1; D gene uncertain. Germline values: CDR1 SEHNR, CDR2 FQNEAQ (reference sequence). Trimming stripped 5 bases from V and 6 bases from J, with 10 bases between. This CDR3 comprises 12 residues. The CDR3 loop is CASSPYKSEAFF. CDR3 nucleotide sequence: TGTGCCAGCAGCCCCTATAAGTCTGAAGCTTTCTTT.

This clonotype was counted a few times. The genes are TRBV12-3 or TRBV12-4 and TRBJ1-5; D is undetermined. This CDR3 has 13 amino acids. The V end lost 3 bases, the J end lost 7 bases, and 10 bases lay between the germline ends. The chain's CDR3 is CASSFGRRQPQHF. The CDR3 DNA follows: TGTGCCAGCAGTTTCGGGAGGCGCCAGCCCCAGCATTTT.

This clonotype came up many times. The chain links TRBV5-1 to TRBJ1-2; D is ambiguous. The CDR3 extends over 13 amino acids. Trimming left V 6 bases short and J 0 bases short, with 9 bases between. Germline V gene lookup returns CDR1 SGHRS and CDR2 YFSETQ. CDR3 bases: TGCGCCAGCACCCCGGGGACTAACTATGGCTACACCTTC. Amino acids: CASTPGTNYGYTF.

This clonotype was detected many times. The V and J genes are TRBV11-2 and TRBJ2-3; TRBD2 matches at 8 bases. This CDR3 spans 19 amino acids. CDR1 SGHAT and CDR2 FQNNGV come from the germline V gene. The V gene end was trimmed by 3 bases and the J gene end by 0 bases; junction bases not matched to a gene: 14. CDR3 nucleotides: TGTGCCAGCAGCTTCCGAACCCGGGAAGCGGGGGCTAGCACAGATACGCAGTATTTT. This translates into CASSFRTREAGASTDTQYF.

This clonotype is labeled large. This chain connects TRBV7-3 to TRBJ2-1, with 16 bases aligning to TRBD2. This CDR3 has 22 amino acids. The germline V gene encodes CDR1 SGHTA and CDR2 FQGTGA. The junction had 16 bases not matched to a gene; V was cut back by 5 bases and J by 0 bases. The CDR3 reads CASSETGTSGGALFSSYNEQFF. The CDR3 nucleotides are TGTGCCAGCAGCGAAACCGGGACTAGCGGGGGGGCCCTTTTTAGCTCCTACAATGAGCAGTTCTTC.

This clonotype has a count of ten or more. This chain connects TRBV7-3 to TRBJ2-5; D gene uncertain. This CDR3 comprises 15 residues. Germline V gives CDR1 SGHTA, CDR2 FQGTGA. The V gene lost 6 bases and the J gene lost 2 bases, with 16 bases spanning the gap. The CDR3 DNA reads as TGTGCCAGCAGTGTGGGCCCGGCAGGACAAGAGACCCAGTACTTC. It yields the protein CASSVGPAGQETQYF.

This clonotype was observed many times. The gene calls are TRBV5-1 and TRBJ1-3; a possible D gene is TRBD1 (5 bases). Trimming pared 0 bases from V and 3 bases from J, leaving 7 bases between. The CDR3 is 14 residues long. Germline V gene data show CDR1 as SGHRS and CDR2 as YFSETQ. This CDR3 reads CASSLGTNGNTIYF. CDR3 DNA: TGCGCCAGCAGCTTGGGGACAAATGGAAACACCATATATTTT.

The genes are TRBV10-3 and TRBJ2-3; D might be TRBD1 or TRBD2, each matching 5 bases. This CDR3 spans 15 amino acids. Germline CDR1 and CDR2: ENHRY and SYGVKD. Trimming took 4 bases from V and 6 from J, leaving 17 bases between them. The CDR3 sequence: CAISGPDGAEDTQYF. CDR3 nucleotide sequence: TGTGCCATCAGTGGGCCGGACGGGGCTGAGGATACGCAGTATTTT.

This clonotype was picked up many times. The chain's CDR3 is CASSFGLAGAGTDTQYF. CDR3 in DNA: TGTGCCAGCAGCTTCGGACTAGCGGGGGCGGGCACAGATACGCAGTATTTT. This chain joins TRBV5-8 and TRBJ2-3; the match to TRBD2 covers 13 bases. The CDR3 covers 17 residues. Germline V gene lookup returns CDR1 SGHTS and CDR2 YDEGEE. The ends lost 2 bases at V and 1 base at J; junction bases unmatched: 4.

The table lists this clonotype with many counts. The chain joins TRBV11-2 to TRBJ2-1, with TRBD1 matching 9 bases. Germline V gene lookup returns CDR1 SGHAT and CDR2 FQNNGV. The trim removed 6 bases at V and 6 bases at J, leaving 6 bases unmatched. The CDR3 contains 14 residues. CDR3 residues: CASSLGQGVNEQFF. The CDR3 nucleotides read TGTGCCAGCAGTTTGGGACAGGGCGTCAATGAGCAGTTCTTC. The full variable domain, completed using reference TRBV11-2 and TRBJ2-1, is EAGVAQSPRYKIIEKRQSVAFWCNPISGHATLYWYQQILGQGPKLLIQFQNNGVVDDSQLPKDRFSAERLKGVDSTLKIQPAKLEDSAVYLCASSLGQGVNEQFFGPGTRLTVL.

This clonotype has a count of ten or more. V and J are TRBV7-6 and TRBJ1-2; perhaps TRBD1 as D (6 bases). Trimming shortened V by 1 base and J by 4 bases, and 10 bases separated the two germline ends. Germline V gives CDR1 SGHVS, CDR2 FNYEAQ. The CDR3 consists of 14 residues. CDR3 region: CASSLGGGPYGYTF. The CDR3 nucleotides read TGTGCCAGCAGCTTAGGGGGGGGGCCCTATGGCTACACCTTC.

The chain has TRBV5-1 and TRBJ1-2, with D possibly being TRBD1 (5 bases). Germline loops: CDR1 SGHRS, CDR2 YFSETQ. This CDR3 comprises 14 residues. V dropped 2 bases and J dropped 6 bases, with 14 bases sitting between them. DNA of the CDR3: TGCGCCAGCAGCTTAGTTGGGGCATCTGATGGCTACACCTTC. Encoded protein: CASSLVGASDGYTF.

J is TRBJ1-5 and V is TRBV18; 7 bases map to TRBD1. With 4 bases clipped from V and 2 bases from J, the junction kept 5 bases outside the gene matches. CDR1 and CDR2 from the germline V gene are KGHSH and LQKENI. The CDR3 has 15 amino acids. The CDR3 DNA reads TGTGCCAGCTCACAGGGGGCGGTCCGCAATCAGCCCCAGCATTTT. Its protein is CASSQGAVRNQPQHF.

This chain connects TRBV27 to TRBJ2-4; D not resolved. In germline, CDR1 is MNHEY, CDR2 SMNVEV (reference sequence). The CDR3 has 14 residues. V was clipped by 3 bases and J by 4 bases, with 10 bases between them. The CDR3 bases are TGTGCCAGCAGTTTTCTGGAGACTAAAAACATTCAGTACTTC. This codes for CASSFLETKNIQYF.

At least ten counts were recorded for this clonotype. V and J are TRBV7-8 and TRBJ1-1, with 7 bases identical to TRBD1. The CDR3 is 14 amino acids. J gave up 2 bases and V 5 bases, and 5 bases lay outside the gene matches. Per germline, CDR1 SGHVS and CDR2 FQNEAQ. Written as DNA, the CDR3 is TGTGCCAGCAGCAACAGGGGACAAAACACTGAAGCTTTCTTT. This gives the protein CASSNRGQNTEAFF.

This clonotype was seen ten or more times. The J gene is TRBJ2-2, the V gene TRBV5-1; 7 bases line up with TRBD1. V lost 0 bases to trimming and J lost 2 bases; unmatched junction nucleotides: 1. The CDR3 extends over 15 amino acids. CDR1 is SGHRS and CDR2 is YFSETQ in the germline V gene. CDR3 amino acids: CASSLDRGNTGELFF. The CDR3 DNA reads TGCGCCAGCAGCTTGGACAGGGGAAACACCGGGGAGCTGTTTTTT. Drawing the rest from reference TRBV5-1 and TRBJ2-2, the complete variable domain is KAGVTQTPRYLIKTRGQQVTLSCSPISGHRSVSWYQQTPGQGLQFLFEYFSETQRNKGNFPGRFSGRQFSNSRSEMNVSTLELGDSALYLCASSLDRGNTGELFFGEGSRLTVL.

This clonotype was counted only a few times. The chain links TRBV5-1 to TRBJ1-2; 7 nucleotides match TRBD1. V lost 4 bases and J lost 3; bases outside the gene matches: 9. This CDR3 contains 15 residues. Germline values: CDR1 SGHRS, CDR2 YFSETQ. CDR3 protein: CASSIAGQHDYGYTF. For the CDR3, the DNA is TGCGCCAGCAGCATAGCGGGACAGCACGACTATGGCTACACCTTC.

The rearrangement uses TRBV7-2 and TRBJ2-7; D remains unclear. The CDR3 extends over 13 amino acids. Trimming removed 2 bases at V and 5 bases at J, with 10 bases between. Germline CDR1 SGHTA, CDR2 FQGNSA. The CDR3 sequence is CASSLSYGNEQYF. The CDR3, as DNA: TGTGCCAGCAGCTTATCTTACGGCAACGAGCAGTACTTC. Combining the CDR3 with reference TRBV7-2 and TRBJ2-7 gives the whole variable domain GAGVSQSPSNKVTEKGKDVELRCDPISGHTALYWYRQSLGQGLEFLIYFQGNSAPDKSGLPSDRFSAERTGGSVSTLTIQRTQQEDSAVYLCASSLSYGNEQYFGPGTRLTVT.

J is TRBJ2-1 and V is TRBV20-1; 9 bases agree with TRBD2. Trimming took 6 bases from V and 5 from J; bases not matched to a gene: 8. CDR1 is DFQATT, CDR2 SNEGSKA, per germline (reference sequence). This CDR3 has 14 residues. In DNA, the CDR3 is TGCAGTGCCCCCCGGCCTAGCGGGAACAATGAGCAGTTCTTC. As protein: CSAPRPSGNNEQFF.

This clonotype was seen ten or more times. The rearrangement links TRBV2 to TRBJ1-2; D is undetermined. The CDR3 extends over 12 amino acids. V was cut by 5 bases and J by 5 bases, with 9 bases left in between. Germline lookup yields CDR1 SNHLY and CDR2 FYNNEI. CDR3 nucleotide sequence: TGTGCCAGCAGTCAAAGGGAATATGGCTACACCTTC. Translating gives CASSQREYGYTF.

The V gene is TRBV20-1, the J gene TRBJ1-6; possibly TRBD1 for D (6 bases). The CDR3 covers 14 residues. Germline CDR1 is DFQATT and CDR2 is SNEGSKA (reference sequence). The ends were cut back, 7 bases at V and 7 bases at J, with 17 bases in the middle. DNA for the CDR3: TGCAGTGACAGCCTCAGGGGCCCGAATTCACCCCTCCACTTT. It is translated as CSDSLRGPNSPLHF.

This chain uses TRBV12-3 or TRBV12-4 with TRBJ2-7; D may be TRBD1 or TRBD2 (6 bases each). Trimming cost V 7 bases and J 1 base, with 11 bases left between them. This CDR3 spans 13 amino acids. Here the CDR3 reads CASNQGTSYEQYF. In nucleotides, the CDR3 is TGTGCCAGCAACCAGGGGACTTCCTACGAGCAGTACTTC.

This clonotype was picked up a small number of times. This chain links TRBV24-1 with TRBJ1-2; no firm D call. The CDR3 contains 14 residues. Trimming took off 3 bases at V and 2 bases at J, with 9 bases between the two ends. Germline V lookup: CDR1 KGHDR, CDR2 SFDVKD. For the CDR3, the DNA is TGTGCCACCAGTGATCCCCCGATGAACTATGGCTACACCTTC. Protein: CATSDPPMNYGYTF.

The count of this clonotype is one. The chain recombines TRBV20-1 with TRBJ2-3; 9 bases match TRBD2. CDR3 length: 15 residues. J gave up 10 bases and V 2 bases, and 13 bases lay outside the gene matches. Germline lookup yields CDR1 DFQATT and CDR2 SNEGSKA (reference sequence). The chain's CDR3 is CSARPPLAGISSQYF. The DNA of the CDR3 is TGCAGTGCTAGACCCCCTCTAGCGGGAATCAGTTCGCAGTATTTT.